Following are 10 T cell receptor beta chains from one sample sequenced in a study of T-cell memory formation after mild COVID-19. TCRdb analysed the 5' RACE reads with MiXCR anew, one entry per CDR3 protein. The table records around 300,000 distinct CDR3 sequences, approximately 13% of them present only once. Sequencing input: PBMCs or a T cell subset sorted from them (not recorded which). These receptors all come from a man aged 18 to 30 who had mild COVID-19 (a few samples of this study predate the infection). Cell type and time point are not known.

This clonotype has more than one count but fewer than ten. CDR3 residues: CASGGTSGTDTQYF. The CDR3 region has the DNA TGTGCCAGCGGGGGGACCTCCGGGACAGATACGCAGTATTTT. The V gene is TRBV9, the J gene TRBJ2-3; D is possibly TRBD2 (6 bases). This CDR3 comprises 14 residues. Trimming removed 7 bases from V and 3 bases from J, with 15 bases in between. Germline V CDR1 and CDR2: SGDLS, YYNGEE.

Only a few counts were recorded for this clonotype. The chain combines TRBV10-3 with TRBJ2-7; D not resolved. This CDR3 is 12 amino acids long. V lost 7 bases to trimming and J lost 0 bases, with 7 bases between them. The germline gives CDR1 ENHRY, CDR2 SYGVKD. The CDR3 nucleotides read TGTGCCATCACCCTCGACTCCTACGAGCAGTACGTC. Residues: CAITLDSYEQYV.

CDR3 amino acids: CASSSYTGTGDGYTF. CDR3 bases: TGTGCCAGCAGCTCCTATACCGGGACGGGAGATGGCTACACCTTC. The chain employs TRBV7-2 and TRBJ1-2, with D possibly being TRBD1 (5 bases). Germline V gene lookup returns CDR1 SGHTA and CDR2 FQGNSA. The length of the CDR3 is 15 residues. The V gene lost 4 bases and the J gene lost 6 bases, with 18 bases spanning the gap.

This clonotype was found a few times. The CDR3 is CASSRGGTTDTQYF. In DNA form, the CDR3 reads TGTGCCAGCAGTCGGGGTGGGACGACAGATACGCAGTATTTT. The chain recombines TRBV6-4 with TRBJ2-3; TRBD1 or TRBD2 may be the D gene (5 bases each). Trimming removed 5 bases from V and 3 bases from J, with 12 bases in between. CDR1 is MRHNA, CDR2 SNTAGT, per germline. The CDR3 sequence is 14 residues long.

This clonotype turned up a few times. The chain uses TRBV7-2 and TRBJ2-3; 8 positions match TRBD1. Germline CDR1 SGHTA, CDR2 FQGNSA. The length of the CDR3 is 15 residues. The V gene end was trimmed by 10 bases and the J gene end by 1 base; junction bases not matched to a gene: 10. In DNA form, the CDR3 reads TGTGCCATCCCGCAGGGGGCAGGGGGCACAGATACGCAGTATTTT. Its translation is CAIPQGAGGTDTQYF. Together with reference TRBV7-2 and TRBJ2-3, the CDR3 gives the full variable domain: GAGVSQSPSNKVTEKGKDVELRCDPISGHTALYWYRQSLGQGLEFLIYFQGNSAPDKSGLPSDRFSAERTGGSVSTLTIQRTQQEDSAVYLCAIPQGAGGTDTQYFGPGTRLTVL.

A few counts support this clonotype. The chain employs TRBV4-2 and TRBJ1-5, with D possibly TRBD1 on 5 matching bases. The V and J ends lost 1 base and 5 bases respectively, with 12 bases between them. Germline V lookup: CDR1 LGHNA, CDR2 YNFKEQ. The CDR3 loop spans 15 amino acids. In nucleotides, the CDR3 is TGTGCCAGCAGCCAAGCCCGGGGCAGCTATCAGCCCCAGCATTTT. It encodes CASSQARGSYQPQHF.

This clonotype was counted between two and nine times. CDR3 loop: CASSPLQGASYNEQFF. Written as DNA, the CDR3 is TGTGCCAGCAGCCCGCTACAGGGGGCCTCCTACAATGAGCAGTTCTTC. The J gene is TRBJ2-1, the V gene TRBV7-6, with 9 bases aligning to TRBD1. The junction had 5 bases not matched to a gene; V was cut back by 5 bases and J by 0 bases. Germline V gene data show CDR1 as SGHVS and CDR2 as FNYEAQ. This CDR3 comprises 16 residues.

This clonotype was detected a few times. The CDR3 is CASSRSFGKTQYF. The CDR3 nucleotides read TGTGCCAGCAGCCGGTCCTTTGGAAAGACCCAGTACTTC. This chain connects TRBV6-5 to TRBJ2-5; D gene ambiguous. The germline V gene has CDR1 MNHEY and CDR2 SVGAGI. The CDR3 covers 13 residues. V was cut by 6 bases and J by 6 bases, with 14 bases left in between.

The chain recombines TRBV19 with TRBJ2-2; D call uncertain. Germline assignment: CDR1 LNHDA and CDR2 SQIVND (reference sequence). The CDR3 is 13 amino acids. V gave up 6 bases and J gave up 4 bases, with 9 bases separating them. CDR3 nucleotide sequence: TGTGCCAGTAGCAACAGTGGCACCGGGGAGCTGTTTTTT. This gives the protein CASSNSGTGELFF. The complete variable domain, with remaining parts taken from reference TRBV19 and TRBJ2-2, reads DGGITQSPKYLFRKEGQNVTLSCEQNLNHDAMYWYRQDPGQGLRLIYYSQIVNDFQKGDIAEGYSVSREKKESFPLTVTSAQKNPTAFYLCASSNSGTGELFFGEGSRLTVL.

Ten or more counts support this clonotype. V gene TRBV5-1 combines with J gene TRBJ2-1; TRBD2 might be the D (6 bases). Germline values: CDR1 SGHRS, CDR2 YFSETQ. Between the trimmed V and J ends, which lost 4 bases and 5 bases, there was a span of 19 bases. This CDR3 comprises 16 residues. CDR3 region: CASSPRRRDGHNEQFF. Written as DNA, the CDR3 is TGCGCCAGCAGCCCCCGTCGGCGGGATGGACACAATGAGCAGTTCTTC.